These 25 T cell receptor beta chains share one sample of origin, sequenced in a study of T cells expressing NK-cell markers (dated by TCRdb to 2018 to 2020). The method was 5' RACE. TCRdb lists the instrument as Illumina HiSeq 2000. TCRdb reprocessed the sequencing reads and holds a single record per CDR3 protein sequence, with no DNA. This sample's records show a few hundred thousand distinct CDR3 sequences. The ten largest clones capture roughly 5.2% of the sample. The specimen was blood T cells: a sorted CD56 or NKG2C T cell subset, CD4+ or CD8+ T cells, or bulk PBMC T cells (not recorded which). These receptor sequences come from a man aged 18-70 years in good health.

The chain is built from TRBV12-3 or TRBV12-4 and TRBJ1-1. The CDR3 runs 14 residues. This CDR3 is CASSLLGGWETAFF.

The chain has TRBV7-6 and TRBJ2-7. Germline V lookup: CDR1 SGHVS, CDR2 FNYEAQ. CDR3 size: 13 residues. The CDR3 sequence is CASSLSLLGEQYF.

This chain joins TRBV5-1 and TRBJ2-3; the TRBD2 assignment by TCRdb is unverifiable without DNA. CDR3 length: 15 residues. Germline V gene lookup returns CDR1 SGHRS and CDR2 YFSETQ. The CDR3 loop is CASSIPSRLTDTQYF.

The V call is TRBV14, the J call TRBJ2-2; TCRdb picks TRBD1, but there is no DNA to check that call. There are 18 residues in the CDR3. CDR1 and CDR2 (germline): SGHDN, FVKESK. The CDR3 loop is CASSPRGSGQGAPGELFF.

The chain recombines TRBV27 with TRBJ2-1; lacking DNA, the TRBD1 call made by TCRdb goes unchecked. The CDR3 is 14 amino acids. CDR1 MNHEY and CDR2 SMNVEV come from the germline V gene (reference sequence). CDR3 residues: CASSRVYSYNEQFF.

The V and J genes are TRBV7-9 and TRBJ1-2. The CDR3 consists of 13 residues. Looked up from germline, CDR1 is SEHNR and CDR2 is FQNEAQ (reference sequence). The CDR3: CASSLVQDYGYTF. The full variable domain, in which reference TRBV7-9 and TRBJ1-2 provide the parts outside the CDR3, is DTGVSQNPRHKITKRGQNVTFRCDPISEHNRLYWYRQTLGQGPEFLTYFQNEAQLEKSRLLSDRFSAERPKGSFSTLEIQRTEQGDSAMYLCASSLVQDYGYTFGSGTRLTVV.

Here the CDR3 reads CASSLPGTGYYEQYF. The J gene is TRBJ2-7, the V gene TRBV7-8; without DNA, the TCRdb call of TRBD1 cannot be checked. This CDR3 is built from 15 residues. CDR1 and CDR2 from the germline V gene are SGHVS and FQNEAQ.

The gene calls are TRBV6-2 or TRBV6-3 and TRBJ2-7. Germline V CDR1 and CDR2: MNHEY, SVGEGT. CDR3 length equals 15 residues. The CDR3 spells CASSYLALASYEQYF.

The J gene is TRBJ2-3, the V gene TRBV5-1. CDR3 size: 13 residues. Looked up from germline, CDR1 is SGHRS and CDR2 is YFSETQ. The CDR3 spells CASSLYGSDTQYF.

CDR3 loop: CASSRPTGYSYNSPLHF. The rearrangement uses TRBV27 and TRBJ1-6; the TRBD1 assignment by TCRdb is unverifiable without DNA. This CDR3 has 17 amino acids. Germline loops: CDR1 MNHEY, CDR2 SMNVEV (reference sequence).

This CDR3 reads CASSAGSQVFGEQFF. The J gene is TRBJ2-1, the V gene TRBV7-2; TCRdb names TRBD2, which stays unverified in the absence of DNA. Germline CDR1 SGHTA, CDR2 FQGNSA. The CDR3 totals 15 residues. Complete variable domain (other parts from reference TRBV7-2 and TRBJ2-1): GAGVSQSPSNKVTEKGKDVELRCDPISGHTALYWYRQSLGQGLEFLIYFQGNSAPDKSGLPSDRFSAERTGGSVSTLTIQRTQQEDSAVYLCASSAGSQVFGEQFFGPGTRLTVL.

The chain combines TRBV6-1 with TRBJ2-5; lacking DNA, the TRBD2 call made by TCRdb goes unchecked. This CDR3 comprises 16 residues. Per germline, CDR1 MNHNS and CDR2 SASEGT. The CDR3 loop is CASFPLRAETGETQYF.

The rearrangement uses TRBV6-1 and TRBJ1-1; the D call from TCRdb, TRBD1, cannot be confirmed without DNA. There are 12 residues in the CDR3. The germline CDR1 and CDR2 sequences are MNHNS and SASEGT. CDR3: CASSRGRTEAFF.

The CDR3 is CASSYRPGDSYNEQFF. The gene calls are TRBV6-5 and TRBJ2-1. CDR1 and CDR2 from the germline V gene are MNHEY and SVGAGI. This CDR3 is built from 16 residues.

The CDR3: CSAILGSDEQFF. This sequence joins TRBV20-1 and TRBJ2-1. Looked up from germline, CDR1 is DFQATT and CDR2 is SNEGSKA (reference sequence). The CDR3 sequence is 12 residues long.

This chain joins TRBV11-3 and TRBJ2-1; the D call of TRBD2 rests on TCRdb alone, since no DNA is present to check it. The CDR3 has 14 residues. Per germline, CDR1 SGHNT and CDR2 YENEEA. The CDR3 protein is CASSKGLASNEQFF.

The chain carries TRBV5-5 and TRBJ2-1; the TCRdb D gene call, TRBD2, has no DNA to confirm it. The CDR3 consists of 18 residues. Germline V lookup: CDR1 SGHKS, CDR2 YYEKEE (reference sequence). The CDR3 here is CASSLEPSGGDGYNEQFF.

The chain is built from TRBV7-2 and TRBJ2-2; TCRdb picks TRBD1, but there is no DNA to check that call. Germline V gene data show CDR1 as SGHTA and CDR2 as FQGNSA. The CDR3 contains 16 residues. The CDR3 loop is CASGLGGQGATGELFF. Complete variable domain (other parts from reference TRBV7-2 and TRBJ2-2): GAGVSQSPSNKVTEKGKDVELRCDPISGHTALYWYRQSLGQGLEFLIYFQGNSAPDKSGLPSDRFSAERTGGSVSTLTIQRTQQEDSAVYLCASGLGGQGATGELFFGEGSRLTVL.

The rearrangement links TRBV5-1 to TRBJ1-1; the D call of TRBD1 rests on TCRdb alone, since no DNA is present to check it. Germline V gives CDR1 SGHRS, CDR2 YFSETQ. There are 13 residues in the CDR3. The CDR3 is CASSRNERGRAFF.

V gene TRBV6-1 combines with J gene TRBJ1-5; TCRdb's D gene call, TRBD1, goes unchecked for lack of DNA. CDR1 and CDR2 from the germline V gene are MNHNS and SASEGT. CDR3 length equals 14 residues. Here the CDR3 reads CASTKDRGGQPQHF.

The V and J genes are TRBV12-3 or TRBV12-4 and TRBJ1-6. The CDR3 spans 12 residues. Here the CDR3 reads CASSLGPSSLHF.

The CDR3 here is CASGRDRVVEQYF. This rearrangement joins TRBV12-5 to TRBJ2-7; TCRdb selects TRBD1, and the lack of DNA leaves this call unchecked. Germline CDR1 and CDR2: LGHNT and FRNRAP. This CDR3 has 13 amino acids.

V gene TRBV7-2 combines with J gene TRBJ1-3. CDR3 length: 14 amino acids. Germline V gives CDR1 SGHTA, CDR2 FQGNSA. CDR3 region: CASSPVPSGNTIYF.

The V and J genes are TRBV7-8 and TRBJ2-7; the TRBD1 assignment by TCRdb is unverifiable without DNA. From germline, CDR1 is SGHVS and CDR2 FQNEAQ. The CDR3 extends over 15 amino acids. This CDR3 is CASSSGQHLSYEQYF. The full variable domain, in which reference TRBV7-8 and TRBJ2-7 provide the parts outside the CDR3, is GAGVSQSPRYKVAKRGQDVALRCDPISGHVSLFWYQQALGQGPEFLTYFQNEAQLDKSGLPSDRFFAERPEGSVSTLKIQRTQQEDSAVYLCASSSGQHLSYEQYFGPGTRLTVT.

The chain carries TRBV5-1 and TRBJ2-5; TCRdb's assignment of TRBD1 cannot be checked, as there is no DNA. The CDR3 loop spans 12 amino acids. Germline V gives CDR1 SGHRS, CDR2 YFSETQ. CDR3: CASRGDLETQYF.